This passage covers 16 T cell receptor beta chains from one sample sequenced in a study of blood T cell repertoires in COVID-19. Here immunoSEQ multiplex PCR was the method, and the copy in TCRdb shows in-frame clones only, minus some. The sample comprises fewer than 250,000 clones, just under 85% of which are singletons, and less than 4.5% rests with the top ten. The sequenced sample was peripheral blood. The receptors shown here come from a man aged 50-60 years with acute or convalescent COVID-19.

This clone was seen only once. This chain's CDR3 is CASSQDRVGNTIYF. Written as DNA, the CDR3 is TGTGCCAGCAGCCAGGACAGGGTTGGAAACACCATATATTTT. The chain couples TRBV14 to TRBJ1-3, with 8 bases aligning to TRBD1. This CDR3 region has 14 residues. Germline CDR1 SGHDN, CDR2 FVKESK. Trimming removed 3 bases from V and 3 bases from J; junction bases left unmatched: 1.

This chain uses TRBV5-1 with TRBJ2-1, with D possibly being TRBD1 (5 bases). V lost 0 bases and J 2 bases, leaving 9 bases between the germline ends. There are 15 residues in the CDR3. The germline gives CDR1 SGHRS, CDR2 YFSETQ. CDR3 protein: CASSLADSPYNEQFF. In DNA form, the CDR3 reads TGCGCCAGCAGCTTGGCAGACAGTCCCTACAATGAGCAGTTCTTC.

The genes are TRBV7-6 and TRBJ2-3, with TRBD2 matching over 15 bases. CDR3 length: 19 amino acids. Unmatched junction bases numbered 11, after V lost 3 bases and J lost 4 bases. Looked up from germline, CDR1 is SGHVS and CDR2 is FNYEAQ. The CDR3 protein is CASSFPGLAGGRRADTQYF. DNA for the CDR3: TGTGCCAGCAGCTTCCCCGGACTAGCGGGAGGGCGACGGGCAGATACGCAGTATTTT.

The V gene is TRBV5-5, the J gene TRBJ2-7, with D perhaps TRBD1 (5 bases). Per the germline V gene, CDR1 is SGHKS and CDR2 is YYEKEE (reference sequence). This CDR3 region has 12 residues. The V end lost 4 bases, the J end lost 4 bases, and 9 bases lay between the germline ends. CDR3 coding DNA: TGTGCCAGCAGCCCCCAGGGATACGAGCAGTACTTC. The encoded protein is CASSPQGYEQYF.

The chain recombines TRBV7-9 with TRBJ2-7, with TRBD1 identical over 10 bases. The V segment lost 2 bases and the J segment 1 base; nucleotides outside the gene matches: 2. This CDR3 has 15 amino acids. Germline V gene sequence: CDR1 SEHNR, CDR2 FQNEAQ (reference sequence). The CDR3 nucleotides are TGTGCCAGCAGCTTACGGACAGGGGGGTCCTACGAGCAGTACTTC. Amino acid sequence: CASSLRTGGSYEQYF.

This clone was picked up one time. The rearrangement joins TRBV2 to TRBJ2-7; 7 positions agree with TRBD1. The CDR3 spans 16 residues. CDR1 is SNHLY and CDR2 is FYNNEI in the germline V gene. The V segment lost 8 bases and the J segment 1 base; nucleotides outside the gene matches: 14. The CDR3 region has the DNA TGTGCCAGCGGGGAGACAGGGCGGGTTGGGTCCTACGAGCAGTACTTC. It codes for CASGETGRVGSYEQYF.

This chain links TRBV9 with TRBJ2-1; 14 bases match TRBD2. CDR1 and CDR2 from the germline V gene are SGDLS and YYNGEE. J was trimmed by 9 bases and V by 3 bases; bases with no gene match: 11. This CDR3 is 17 amino acids long. CDR3 amino acids: CASSDRSGLAGVIEQFF. In DNA form, the CDR3 reads TGTGCCAGCAGCGACCGATCGGGACTAGCGGGAGTTATTGAGCAGTTCTTC.

The CDR3 sequence: CASSLSLILAGGTGELFF. In nucleotides, the CDR3 is TGTGCCAGCAGTTTATCCCTCATTCTAGCGGGGGGCACCGGGGAGCTGTTTTTT. The V gene is TRBV27, the J gene TRBJ2-2; 11 bases match TRBD2. The CDR3 spans 18 residues. Germline lookup yields CDR1 MNHEY and CDR2 SMNVEV (reference sequence). Trimming took 0 bases from V and 4 from J; bases not matched to a gene: 7.

The J gene is TRBJ2-2, the V gene TRBV29-1; the D is unclear. Trimming pared 7 bases from V and 2 bases from J, leaving 11 bases between. The length of the CDR3 is 13 residues. Germline CDR1 SQVTM, CDR2 ANQGSEA. The CDR3 protein is CSGQEANTGELFF. The CDR3 coding sequence is TGCAGCGGACAAGAAGCAAACACCGGGGAGCTGTTTTTT.

This clone was picked up a small number of times. CDR3 DNA sequence: TGTGCCAGCAGTTTCCTTCAAGGGGGTACAGAAGGCTACACCTTC. It encodes CASSFLQGGTEGYTF. The J gene is TRBJ1-2, the V gene TRBV6-5, with D possibly matching TRBD1 (6 bases). The CDR3 length is 15 residues. V was cut by 4 bases and J by 8 bases, with 20 bases left in between. Germline CDR1 reads MNHEY; CDR2 reads SVGAGI.

The chain carries TRBV5-5 and TRBJ1-2; 7 nucleotides agree with TRBD1. Germline trimming cut 2 bases from V and 2 bases from J; bases unmatched to any gene: 6. The length of the CDR3 is 15 residues. CDR1 is SGHKS and CDR2 is YYEKEE in the germline V gene (reference sequence). The CDR3 region has the DNA TGTGCCAGCAGCTTAACCGGGACAGAAAACTATGGCTACACCTTC. Its translation: CASSLTGTENYGYTF.

The J gene is TRBJ1-5, the V gene TRBV4-1, with D uncertain. Germline CDR1 is MGHRA and CDR2 is YSYEKL. Trimming cost V 4 bases and J 4 bases, with 14 bases left between them. This CDR3 contains 15 residues. CDR3 DNA: TGCGCCAGCAGCCTACGAGGAGCCGCAAATCAGCCCCAGCATTTT. It is translated as CASSLRGAANQPQHF.

The CDR3, as DNA: TGTGCCAGCGCGCGGGGGTTAAGCGACTATGGCTACACCTTC. It is translated as CASARGLSDYGYTF. The J gene is TRBJ1-2, the V gene TRBV6-5; D may be TRBD1 (5 bases). This CDR3 is built from 14 residues. V was trimmed by 8 bases and J by 3 bases, leaving 16 bases between them. CDR1 is MNHEY, CDR2 SVGAGI, per germline.

V and J are TRBV6-5 and TRBJ1-6, with D unresolved. Germline assignment: CDR1 MNHEY and CDR2 SVGAGI. Trimming took 6 bases from V and 8 from J, leaving 11 bases between them. The CDR3 consists of 13 residues. DNA for the CDR3: TGTGCCAGCAGCCCCCGGGAGGATTCACCCCTCCACTTT. This encodes CASSPREDSPLHF.

The rearrangement joins TRBV2 to TRBJ1-6; perhaps TRBD1 as D (5 bases). Germline V gives CDR1 SNHLY, CDR2 FYNNEI. The CDR3 is 14 amino acids. The germline V and J ends were trimmed by 10 bases and 4 bases, with 14 bases remaining between them. The CDR3 region is CAILVGDYNSPLHF. Here the CDR3 DNA reads TGTGCCATCCTCGTAGGGGATTATAATTCACCCCTCCACTTT. The whole variable domain, remainder taken from reference TRBV2 and TRBJ1-6, is EPEVTQTPSHQVTQMGQEVILRCVPISNHLYFYWYRQILGQKVEFLVSFYNNEISEKSEIFDDQFSVERPDGSNFTLKIRSTKLEDSAMYFCAILVGDYNSPLHFGNGTRLTVT.

The chain is built from TRBV10-3 and TRBJ1-1; D is possibly TRBD1 (5 bases). V was clipped by 5 bases and J by 6 bases, with 16 bases between them. The V gene's germline CDR1 is ENHRY and CDR2 SYGVKD. This CDR3 is 14 amino acids long. The CDR3 loop is CAISTQGRGAEAFF. The DNA of the CDR3 is TGTGCCATCAGTACCCAAGGGAGGGGCGCTGAAGCTTTCTTT.